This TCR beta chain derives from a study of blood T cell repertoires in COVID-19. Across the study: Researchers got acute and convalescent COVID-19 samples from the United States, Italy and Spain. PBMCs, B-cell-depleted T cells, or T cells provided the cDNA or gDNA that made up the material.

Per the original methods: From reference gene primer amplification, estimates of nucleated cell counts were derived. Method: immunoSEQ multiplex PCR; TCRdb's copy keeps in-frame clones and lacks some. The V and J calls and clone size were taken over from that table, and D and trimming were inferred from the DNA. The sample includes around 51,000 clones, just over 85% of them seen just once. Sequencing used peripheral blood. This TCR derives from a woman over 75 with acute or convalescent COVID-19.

In DNA form, the CDR3 reads TGTGCCAGCAGCTTCGGGACAGGGGGCCCCTACGAGCAGTACTTC. The encoded protein is CASSFGTGGPYEQYF. The chain employs TRBV5-6 and TRBJ2-7; TRBD1 matches at 12 bases. This CDR3 comprises 15 residues. The trim removed 2 bases at V and 2 bases at J, leaving 2 bases unmatched. Germline V gene sequence: CDR1 SGHDT, CDR2 YYEEEE.